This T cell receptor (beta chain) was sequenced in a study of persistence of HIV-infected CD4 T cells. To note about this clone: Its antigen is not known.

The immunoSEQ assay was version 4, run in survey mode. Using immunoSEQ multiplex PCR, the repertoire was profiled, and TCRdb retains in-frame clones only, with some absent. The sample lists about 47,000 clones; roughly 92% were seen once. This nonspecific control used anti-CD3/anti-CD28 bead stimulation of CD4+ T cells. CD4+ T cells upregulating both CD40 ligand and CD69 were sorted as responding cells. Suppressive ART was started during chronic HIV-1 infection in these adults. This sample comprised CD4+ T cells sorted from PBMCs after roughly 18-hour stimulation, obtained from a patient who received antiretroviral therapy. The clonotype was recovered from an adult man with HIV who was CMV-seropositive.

DNA for the CDR3: TGTGCCAGCAGTGAAGGGGCAGGGAATCAGCCCCAGCATTTT. This translates into CASSEGAGNQPQHF. The V and J genes are TRBV6-1 and TRBJ1-5; D may be TRBD1 (5 bases). Germline V lookup: CDR1 MNHNS, CDR2 SASEGT. The CDR3 spans 14 residues. The V and J ends lost 1 base and 4 bases respectively, with 8 bases between them.